One and the same sample provided the 20 T cell receptor beta chains below, sequenced in a study of response to subunit inactivated influenza vaccine. MiXCR was run by TCRdb on the RT-PCR reads, yielding one entry per CDR3 protein. Among more than 700,000 distinct CDR3 sequences, around 20% were seen once, and the ten largest hold about 9.4%. This sample comprised PBMCs from blood, obtained about 5 days after vaccination. These receptors originate from a man aged 50-60 years who received an inactivated influenza vaccine.

This clonotype was counted between two and nine times. This chain joins TRBV6-1 and TRBJ2-3; 9 bases fit TRBD1. Trimming cost V 5 bases and J 3 bases; bases outside gene matches: 6. CDR3 length equals 15 residues. Germline lookup yields CDR1 MNHNS and CDR2 SASEGT. CDR3 sequence (DNA): TGTGCCAGCAGTCGACAGGGGGGTTTTACAGATACGCAGTATTTT. This gives the protein CASSRQGGFTDTQYF.

This clonotype was observed at least ten times. The genes are TRBV12-3 or TRBV12-4 and TRBJ2-1, with D perhaps matching TRBD2 (5 bases). V lost 6 bases and J 7 bases, leaving 10 bases between the germline ends. The CDR3 runs to 12 residues. Written as DNA, the CDR3 is TGTGCCAGCAGCAATAGCGTAAATGAGCAGTTCTTC. Amino acids: CASSNSVNEQFF.

This clonotype was observed a handful of times. This chain links TRBV7-2 with TRBJ2-1; D is uncertain. The V gene's germline CDR1 is SGHTA and CDR2 FQGNSA. The V gene lost 1 base and the J gene lost 1 base, with 8 bases spanning the gap. The CDR3 sequence is 15 residues long. For the CDR3, the DNA is TGTGCCAGCAGCTTAGGCTGGGGATCCTACAATGAGCAGTTCTTC. Its translation: CASSLGWGSYNEQFF.

This clonotype was picked up a small number of times. The chain carries TRBV20-1 and TRBJ2-1, with D possibly TRBD1 on 6 matching bases. This CDR3 comprises 14 residues. CDR1 and CDR2 from the germline V gene are DFQATT and SNEGSKA (reference sequence). The V gene lost 2 bases and the J gene lost 8 bases, with 16 bases spanning the gap. CDR3 nucleotides: TGCAGTGCTAGACGGACAGTCACTCTGTATGAGCAGTTCTTC. It specifies CSARRTVTLYEQFF.

This chain links TRBV14 with TRBJ1-1, with 7 nucleotides matching TRBD1. CDR3 length: 16 amino acids. J lost 5 bases, V lost 0 bases, and 9 bases had no gene match. CDR1 is SGHDN and CDR2 is FVKESK in the germline V gene. This chain's CDR3 is CASSQDWNRGRTEAFF. CDR3 nucleotide sequence: TGTGCCAGCAGCCAAGATTGGAACAGGGGAAGAACTGAAGCTTTCTTT. Filled out from reference TRBV14 and TRBJ1-1, the complete variable domain reads EAGVTQFPSHSVIEKGQTVTLRCDPISGHDNLYWYRRVMGKEIKFLLHFVKESKQDESGMPNNRFLAERTGGTYSTLKVQPAELEDSGVYFCASSQDWNRGRTEAFFGQGTRLTVV.

This clonotype was picked up a small number of times. J is TRBJ2-1 and V is TRBV20-1; a possible D gene is TRBD2 (7 bases). The germline CDR1 and CDR2 sequences are DFQATT and SNEGSKA (reference sequence). Deletions cut 5 bases from V and 4 bases from J, with 15 bases between. CDR3 length: 14 residues. DNA of the CDR3: TGCAGTGCTCATGGGGGGGCCACGTACAATGAGCAGTTCTTC. Its translation: CSAHGGATYNEQFF.

The V gene is TRBV5-1, the J gene TRBJ2-1, with 14 bases identical to TRBD2. The length of the CDR3 is 18 residues. V was clipped by 1 base and J by 7 bases; unmatched bases: 10. Per germline, CDR1 SGHRS and CDR2 YFSETQ. This CDR3 is CASSLRTSGRFGGNEQFF. The CDR3 bases are TGCGCCAGCAGCTTGAGGACTAGCGGGAGGTTCGGGGGGAATGAGCAGTTCTTC.

This clonotype showed up just a few times. The V and J genes are TRBV12-3 or TRBV12-4 and TRBJ2-7; TRBD1 agrees at 9 bases. The V gene end was trimmed by 2 bases and the J gene end by 2 bases; junction bases not matched to a gene: 10. CDR3 length: 17 residues. CDR3 bases: TGTGCCAGCAGTTTATATGTCTTAGGGACAGGGACCTACGAGCAGTACTTC. Translated, it gives CASSLYVLGTGTYEQYF.

The CDR3 DNA sequence: TGTGCCAGCTCACAGGGGACAGGGGAAGCTTTCTTT. This translates into CASSQGTGEAFF. The chain recombines TRBV18 with TRBJ1-1, with 9 bases fitting TRBD1. The CDR3 consists of 12 residues. After removal of 4 bases from V and 8 bases from J, the junction contained 2 bases not matched to a gene. The germline V gene has CDR1 KGHSH and CDR2 LQKENI. Complete variable domain (other parts from reference TRBV18 and TRBJ1-1): NAGVMQNPRHLVRRRGQEARLRCSPMKGHSHVYWYRQLPEEGLKFMVYLQKENIIDESGMPKERFSAEFPKEGPSILRIQQVVRGDSAAYFCASSQGTGEAFFGQGTRLTVV.

The chain links TRBV27 to TRBJ2-1; 8 nucleotides line up with TRBD2. V shed 6 bases, J shed 7 bases, and the junction held 11 bases outside the gene matches. This CDR3 contains 15 residues. Germline CDR1 is MNHEY and CDR2 is SMNVEV (reference sequence). The CDR3 loop is CASSRPGGPGNEQFF. In nucleotides, the CDR3 is TGTGCCAGCAGCCGACCGGGAGGGCCAGGAAATGAGCAGTTCTTC.

This clonotype has only a few counts. The rearrangement joins TRBV25-1 to TRBJ2-5; TRBD1 matches 8 bases. Germline trimming cut 2 bases from V and 9 bases from J; bases unmatched to any gene: 8. Looked up from germline, CDR1 is MGHDK and CDR2 is SYGVNS. The CDR3 runs 14 residues. CDR3 DNA: TGTGCCAGCAGTGAAATTGGACAGGGAGTGTCCCAGTACTTC. Protein: CASSEIGQGVSQYF. Looking up the rest from reference TRBV25-1 and TRBJ2-5 gives the full variable domain: EADIYQTPRYLVIGTGKKITLECSQTMGHDKMYWYQQDPGMELHLIHYSYGVNSTEKGDLSSESTVSRIRTEHFPLTLESARPSHTSQYLCASSEIGQGVSQYFGPGTRLLVL.

The chain has TRBV9 and TRBJ2-1; the D is unclear. The CDR3 loop spans 11 amino acids. V was trimmed by 4 bases and J by 7 bases, leaving 6 bases between them. The germline gives CDR1 SGDLS, CDR2 YYNGEE. The chain's CDR3 is CASSIRNEQFF. The CDR3, as DNA: TGTGCCAGCAGCATTAGGAATGAGCAGTTCTTC.

This clonotype was counted between two and nine times. The genes are TRBV7-2 and TRBJ2-1; 9 bases are shared with TRBD2. The CDR3 runs to 15 residues. Trimming removed 3 bases from V and 6 bases from J; junction bases left unmatched: 6. CDR1 SGHTA and CDR2 FQGNSA come from the germline V gene. In nucleotides, the CDR3 is TGTGCCAGCAGCTTGGATAGCGGGGGTCGCAATGAGCAGTTCTTC. Translated: CASSLDSGGRNEQFF.

J is TRBJ2-7 and V is TRBV6-5; 11 positions agree with TRBD1. The V segment lost 0 bases and the J segment 3 bases; nucleotides outside the gene matches: 7. In germline, CDR1 is MNHEY, CDR2 SVGAGI. The CDR3 runs 17 residues. The CDR3 DNA is TGTGCCAGCAGTTACTCGATCCCCGGGACAGGGGGCTACGAGCAGTACTTC. Its translation is CASSYSIPGTGGYEQYF.

This clonotype was seen repeatedly, ten times or more. The V gene is TRBV10-3, the J gene TRBJ2-7, with D maybe TRBD1 (6 bases). The CDR3 has 13 amino acids. V was cut by 11 bases and J by 4 bases, with 18 bases left in between. Germline values: CDR1 ENHRY, CDR2 SYGVKD. The CDR3 sequence: CAGSDIQGYEQYF. Here the CDR3 DNA reads TGTGCCGGCTCAGATATCCAGGGGTACGAGCAGTACTTC.

This clonotype was counted ten times or more. The rearrangement links TRBV6-5 to TRBJ2-1; no definite D call. The V and J ends lost 6 bases and 0 bases respectively, with 9 bases between them. This CDR3 comprises 14 residues. The germline V gene has CDR1 MNHEY and CDR2 SVGAGI. The CDR3 DNA reads TGTGCCAGCAGCTCCTCTAGCTCCTACAATGAGCAGTTCTTC. Translated, it gives CASSSSSSYNEQFF.

The chain joins TRBV7-8 to TRBJ2-7, with 12 bases matching TRBD1. In germline, CDR1 is SGHVS, CDR2 FQNEAQ. This CDR3 is built from 16 residues. V lost 1 base and J lost 4; bases outside the gene matches: 5. CDR3 bases: TGTGCCAGCAGCTTAGGCCGGGACAGGGGGCGATACGAGCAGTACTTC. Translated, it gives CASSLGRDRGRYEQYF.

The chain is built from TRBV29-1 and TRBJ2-1; D might be TRBD2 (6 bases). Per the germline V gene, CDR1 is SQVTM and CDR2 is ANQGSEA. Trimming pared 6 bases from V and 3 bases from J, leaving 18 bases between. There are 15 residues in the CDR3. The CDR3 coding sequence is TGCAGCGTCTCCTTGGGCGGGAATAACTACAATGAGCAGTTCTTC. It specifies CSVSLGGNNYNEQFF.

The rearrangement uses TRBV10-3 and TRBJ1-4, with 10 bases that match TRBD1. Germline V gene data show CDR1 as ENHRY and CDR2 as SYGVKD. Germline trimming cut 5 bases from V and 8 bases from J; bases unmatched to any gene: 2. The CDR3 length is 13 residues. The CDR3 loop reads CAISPGQGEKLFF. CDR3 coding DNA: TGTGCCATCAGTCCGGGACAGGGGGAAAAACTGTTTTTT.

This clonotype was seen only a few times. The CDR3 sequence is CSAPQGNRIGNEQFF. The CDR3 DNA follows: TGCAGTGCACCTCAGGGAAATAGGATAGGAAATGAGCAGTTCTTC. This rearrangement joins TRBV20-1 to TRBJ2-1; perhaps TRBD1 as D (5 bases). V shed 6 bases and J shed 7 bases, with 22 bases lying between them. The CDR3 is 15 amino acids. The germline gives CDR1 DFQATT, CDR2 SNEGSKA (reference sequence).